The clone carrying this T cell receptor beta chain has only a few counts. Its antigen is currently unknown. Sequencing libraries made from TCR beta cDNA carried unique molecular identifiers. TCRdb re-called the PCR reads with MiXCR, one entry per CDR3 protein. Among about 570,000 distinct CDR3 sequences listed, approximately 34% were seen once. The data originate from a study of post-analysis software for immune sequencing data. Across the whole study: Patients with relapsing-remitting, secondary progressive and progressive-relapsing multiple sclerosis courses were all represented.

The junction had 6 bases not matched to a gene; V was cut back by 6 bases and J by 2 bases. CDR1 ENHRY and CDR2 SYGVKD come from the germline V gene. This CDR3 has 15 amino acids. Findings of the study overall: Patients carried 4 or 5 TRBV segments more frequently than controls did, and TRBV5-6, TRBV5-1 and TRBV20-1 were among them.

The TCR originated in a girl under 18 with multiple sclerosis. Sequencing used blood. The rearrangement links TRBV10-3 to TRBJ2-3; 9 bases agree with TRBD2. The CDR3 bases are TGTGCCATCAGGCTAGCGGGACAGAACACAGATACGCAGTATTTT. Encoded protein: CAIRLAGQNTDTQYF.